A selection of T cell receptor beta chains follows, all from one sample in a study of shared clonotypes between healthy human individuals. Some clones are missing from TCRdb's copy, which holds only in-frame ones; the method was immunoSEQ multiplex PCR. This table has about 1 million clones, 70% to 80% appearing once. The sample was memory CD4+ T cells sorted from blood. These receptors came from a man aged 18 to 29 in good health. Each CDR3 is given with its conserved first and last residue. A D gene is named only where the DNA matches it firmly. Expanded clones are given a class, and other clones once, few, many or no size at all.

j_gene: TRBJ2-5; v_gene: TRBV4-1; abundance: once; d_gene: TRBD2; CDR3nt: TGCGCCAGCAGCCAAGACCCGGGACTAGCCAGAGACCAGTACTTC; CDR3aa: CASSQDPGLARDQYF
j_gene: TRBJ1-2; v_gene: TRBV6-5; abundance: few; d_gene: TRBD1; CDR3nt: TGTGCCAGCATAAAGGGACAGGGAAGCGGCTACACCTTC; CDR3aa: CASIKGQGSGYTF
j_gene: TRBJ2-2; v_gene: TRBV4-3; abundance: .; d_gene: TRBD2; CDR3nt: TGCGCCAGCAGCTGGGGACTAGCGGGAGGGGGACCCACCGGGGAGCTGTTTTTT; CDR3aa: CASSWGLAGGGPTGELFF
j_gene: TRBJ1-2; v_gene: TRBV6-5; abundance: once; d_gene: TRBD1; CDR3nt: TGTGCCACCGGGGGGGACAGCTATGGCTACACCTTC; CDR3aa: CATGGDSYGYTF
j_gene: TRBJ1-2; v_gene: TRBV9; abundance: .; d_gene: TRBD1; CDR3nt: TGTGCCAGCAGCGGGGGACAGAACTATGGCTACACCTTC; CDR3aa: CASSGGQNYGYTF
j_gene: TRBJ1-2; v_gene: TRBV2; abundance: .; d_gene: .; CDR3nt: TGTGCCAGCCGCGACCTAAACTATGGCTACACCTTC; CDR3aa: CASRDLNYGYTF
j_gene: TRBJ1-2; v_gene: TRBV30; abundance: .; d_gene: .; CDR3nt: TGTGCCTGGAGTGTACGGCACGACTATGGCTACACCTTC; CDR3aa: CAWSVRHDYGYTF
j_gene: TRBJ1-1; v_gene: TRBV5-6; abundance: .; d_gene: TRBD1; CDR3nt: TGTGCCAGCAGCCGGCGGGCAGGGGGCACTGAAGCTTTCTTT; CDR3aa: CASSRRAGGTEAFF
j_gene: TRBJ2-1; v_gene: TRBV7-2; abundance: .; d_gene: .; CDR3nt: TGTGCCAGCAGCTTCCGGGGTAGAAACAATGAGCAGTTCTTC; CDR3aa: CASSFRGRNNEQFF
j_gene: TRBJ1-1; v_gene: TRBV10-3; abundance: once; d_gene: TRBD1; CDR3nt: TGTGCTACACAGGGGTGGACTGAAGCTTTCTTT; CDR3aa: CATQGWTEAFF
j_gene: TRBJ2-4; v_gene: TRBV29-1; abundance: .; d_gene: TRBD2; CDR3nt: TGCAGCGTTGAACTAGCGGGGACCAAAAACATTCAGTACTTC; CDR3aa: CSVELAGTKNIQYF
j_gene: TRBJ2-5; v_gene: TRBV6-5; abundance: few; d_gene: TRBD1; CDR3nt: TGTGCCAGCAGTTATGGACAGGGGGTAGGTGCGGAGACCCAGTACTTC; CDR3aa: CASSYGQGVGAETQYF
j_gene: TRBJ2-3; v_gene: TRBV30; abundance: .; d_gene: .; CDR3nt: TGTGCCTGGAGTGTACGGGCCAGGGGGGCAGATACGCAGTATTTT; CDR3aa: CAWSVRARGADTQYF
j_gene: TRBJ1-2; v_gene: TRBV5-1; abundance: .; d_gene: .; CDR3nt: TGCGCCAGCAGCTTGGGAGGGGAATACTATGGCTACACCTTC; CDR3aa: CASSLGGEYYGYTF
j_gene: TRBJ2-2; v_gene: TRBV5-1; abundance: .; d_gene: .; CDR3nt: TGCGCCAGCAGCTTACTCGGCCAGGAGTTGGCCGGGGAGCTGTTTTTT; CDR3aa: CASSLLGQELAGELFF
j_gene: TRBJ2-7; v_gene: TRBV2; abundance: .; d_gene: .; CDR3nt: TGTGCCAGCAATCTACAAGGAACGAGGCAGTACTTC; CDR3aa: CASNLQGTRQYF
j_gene: TRBJ2-1; v_gene: TRBV4-3; abundance: once; d_gene: .; CDR3nt: TGCGCCAGCAGCCAAGTAGGGGGAACGTACAATGAGCAGTTCTTC; CDR3aa: CASSQVGGTYNEQFF
j_gene: TRBJ1-3; v_gene: TRBV7-2; abundance: .; d_gene: .; CDR3nt: TGTGCCAGCAGCTTGGGGGACGTTGGAAACACCATATATTTT; CDR3aa: CASSLGDVGNTIYF
j_gene: TRBJ2-5; v_gene: TRBV5-4; abundance: .; d_gene: .; CDR3nt: TGTGCCAGCAGCCCGGCGGGACTGGCGCAAGAGACCCAGTACTTC; CDR3aa: CASSPAGLAQETQYF
j_gene: TRBJ2-3; v_gene: TRBV4-1; abundance: .; d_gene: .; CDR3nt: TGCGCCAGCAGCCCCACTAGCAGGACAGATACGCAGTATTTT; CDR3aa: CASSPTSRTDTQYF
j_gene: TRBJ2-1; v_gene: TRBV28; abundance: .; d_gene: .; CDR3nt: TGTGCCAGCAGTTTAAGCAGTAGGGCCCCGTTCTTC; CDR3aa: CASSLSSRAPFF
j_gene: TRBJ2-3; v_gene: TRBV7-3; abundance: .; d_gene: TRBD2; CDR3nt: TGTGCCAGCAGCGCCAGCGGGGGCCTCGATACGCAGTATTTT; CDR3aa: CASSASGGLDTQYF
j_gene: TRBJ2-1; v_gene: TRBV7-2; abundance: once; d_gene: .; CDR3nt: TGTGCCAGCAGCCCCACACGGGACAACTCCTACAATGAGCAGTTCTTC; CDR3aa: CASSPTRDNSYNEQFF
j_gene: TRBJ1-3; v_gene: TRBV12-2; abundance: .; d_gene: .; CDR3nt: TGTGCAAGCCAGGTGAGGGCTAGCTCTGGAAACACCATATATTTT; CDR3aa: CASQVRASSGNTIYF
j_gene: TRBJ1-1; v_gene: TRBV30; abundance: .; d_gene: .; CDR3nt: TGTGCCTGGAGTGTACGATTGAACACTGAAGCTTTCTTT; CDR3aa: CAWSVRLNTEAFF
j_gene: TRBJ2-3; v_gene: TRBV10-3; abundance: once; d_gene: TRBD1; CDR3nt: TGTGCCATCAGTGCGGGACAGGGGGCGGACACGCAGTATTTT; CDR3aa: CAISAGQGADTQYF
j_gene: TRBJ2-5; v_gene: TRBV2; abundance: .; d_gene: .; CDR3nt: TGTGCCAGCAGTGTCTTTAGGACAGATCAAGAGACCCAGTACTTC; CDR3aa: CASSVFRTDQETQYF
j_gene: TRBJ1-6; v_gene: TRBV30; abundance: .; d_gene: .; CDR3nt: TGTGCCTTTCGCCGGGAGCGAGTTAACAATTCACCCCTCCACTTT; CDR3aa: CAFRRERVNNSPLHF
j_gene: TRBJ2-1; v_gene: TRBV13; abundance: .; d_gene: TRBD2; CDR3nt: TGTGCCAGCAGCCGCGGGAGTTTCATCTACAATGAGCAGTTCTTC; CDR3aa: CASSRGSFIYNEQFF
j_gene: TRBJ2-7; v_gene: TRBV19; abundance: .; d_gene: TRBD1; CDR3nt: TGTGCCAGTACCCCGGGACAGGGTCTCAACGAGCAGTACTTC; CDR3aa: CASTPGQGLNEQYF
j_gene: TRBJ1-5; v_gene: TRBV5-4; abundance: .; d_gene: .; CDR3nt: TGTGCCAGCAGCTTGATGGGGAATCAGCCCCAGCATTTT; CDR3aa: CASSLMGNQPQHF
j_gene: TRBJ2-1; v_gene: TRBV5-1; abundance: .; d_gene: .; CDR3nt: TGCGCCAGCAGCCCTCCACAATCCTACAATGAGCAGTTCTTC; CDR3aa: CASSPPQSYNEQFF
j_gene: TRBJ1-3; v_gene: TRBV5-1; abundance: few; d_gene: TRBD1; CDR3nt: TGCGCCAGCAGCCTATCAGGGACAGTTGGAAACACCATATATTTT; CDR3aa: CASSLSGTVGNTIYF
j_gene: TRBJ2-1; v_gene: TRBV7-2; abundance: .; d_gene: .; CDR3nt: TGTGCCAGCAGCTTAGTGGAGGGGTTTGAGCAGTTCTTC; CDR3aa: CASSLVEGFEQFF
j_gene: TRBJ2-2; v_gene: TRBV6-5; abundance: few; d_gene: TRBD2; CDR3nt: TGTGCCAGCAGTTACTTGGCTAGCGGGGGGCCCGGGGAGCTGTTTTTT; CDR3aa: CASSYLASGGPGELFF
j_gene: TRBJ1-2; v_gene: TRBV4-1; abundance: .; d_gene: .; CDR3nt: TGCGCCAGCAGCCAAACCGTTCAAGACTATGGCTACACCTTC; CDR3aa: CASSQTVQDYGYTF
j_gene: TRBJ1-4; v_gene: TRBV30; abundance: .; d_gene: .; CDR3nt: TGTGCCTGGAGGCTACATAGTCAGGGGATGAATGAAAAACTGTTTTTT; CDR3aa: CAWRLHSQGMNEKLFF
j_gene: TRBJ2-7; v_gene: TRBV18; abundance: .; d_gene: .; CDR3nt: TGTGCCAGCTCACCACCGGGCAGCTACGAGCAGTACTTC; CDR3aa: CASSPPGSYEQYF
j_gene: TRBJ2-2; v_gene: TRBV5-1; abundance: .; d_gene: TRBD2; CDR3nt: TGCGCCAGCAGCCCCAGGTTAGCGGGAACCGGGGAGCTGTTTTTT; CDR3aa: CASSPRLAGTGELFF
j_gene: TRBJ1-3; v_gene: TRBV7-3; abundance: .; d_gene: .; CDR3nt: TGTGCCAGCAGCTTAGGTGAACACTCTGGAAACACCATATATTTT; CDR3aa: CASSLGEHSGNTIYF
j_gene: TRBJ2-1; v_gene: TRBV21-1; abundance: .; d_gene: .; CDR3nt: TGTGCCTGCAAAAAAGGGTTTACAGGGGTCCACCTTTATTCCTACAATGAGCAGTTCTTC; CDR3aa: CACKKGFTGVHLYSYNEQFF
j_gene: TRBJ2-3; v_gene: TRBV30; abundance: .; d_gene: .; CDR3nt: TGTGCCTGGAGTTCGCAGGCCACAGATACGCAGTATTTT; CDR3aa: CAWSSQATDTQYF
j_gene: TRBJ2-7; v_gene: TRBV29-1; abundance: .; d_gene: .; CDR3nt: TGCAGCGCCCTTTACGGGTCCGGCTCCTACGAGCAGTACTTC; CDR3aa: CSALYGSGSYEQYF
j_gene: TRBJ1-2; v_gene: TRBV4-1; abundance: few; d_gene: .; CDR3nt: TGCGCCAGCAGTCTAGACAGGACGAACTATGGCTACACCTTC; CDR3aa: CASSLDRTNYGYTF
j_gene: TRBJ1-5; v_gene: TRBV10-1; abundance: few; d_gene: TRBD1; CDR3nt: TGCGCCAGCCCGGCGGACAGGGTCCATCAGCCCCAGCATTTT; CDR3aa: CASPADRVHQPQHF
j_gene: TRBJ2-3; v_gene: TRBV5-4; abundance: .; d_gene: .; CDR3nt: TGTGCCAGCAGCCCGCCGGCAGGGCAACACATAACAGATACGCAGTATTTT; CDR3aa: CASSPPAGQHITDTQYF
j_gene: TRBJ1-3; v_gene: TRBV5-6; abundance: .; d_gene: .; CDR3nt: TGTGCCAGCAGCTCCCCCGGGGCCCCTGGAAACACCATATATTTT; CDR3aa: CASSSPGAPGNTIYF
j_gene: TRBJ2-1; v_gene: TRBV6-6; abundance: .; d_gene: TRBD2; CDR3nt: TGTGCCAGCAGTTACACCGGGACTATGGCTGAGCAGTTCTTC; CDR3aa: CASSYTGTMAEQFF